The 26 T cell receptor beta chains below all came from one sample that was sequenced in a study of blood T cell repertoires in COVID-19. The data were produced by immunoSEQ multiplex PCR, yet TCRdb's version contains in-frame clones alone and is incomplete. The sample records about 43,000 clones, roughly four fifths being singletons. Specimen: peripheral blood. The receptors derive from a woman aged 80 or over with acute or convalescent COVID-19.

The V gene is TRBV6-5, the J gene TRBJ2-1, with 10 bases lining up with TRBD2. V shed 2 bases and J 8 bases; nucleotides not matched to a gene: 6. This CDR3 region has 15 residues. Germline CDR1 reads MNHEY; CDR2 reads SVGAGI. The CDR3 reads CASSYGAGGLDEQFF. The CDR3 coding sequence is TGTGCCAGCAGTTACGGAGCGGGGGGGCTCGATGAGCAGTTCTTC.

The chain uses TRBV2 and TRBJ1-2; D is possibly TRBD1 (6 bases). Between the trimmed V and J ends, which lost 6 bases and 6 bases, there was a span of 14 bases. The CDR3 loop spans 13 amino acids. Germline assignment: CDR1 SNHLY and CDR2 FYNNEI. CDR3 in DNA: TGTGCCAGCAGCGTCGGACAGTTAGATGGCTACACCTTC. Residues: CASSVGQLDGYTF.

The V gene is TRBV27, the J gene TRBJ1-1; possibly TRBD1 for D (5 bases). The CDR3 extends over 13 amino acids. The germline CDR1 and CDR2 sequences are MNHEY and SMNVEV (reference sequence). Trimming cost V 9 bases and J 7 bases, with 18 bases left between them. CDR3 protein: CASSGGYFGEAFF. The CDR3 bases are TGTGCCAGTTCCGGGGGGTATTTCGGTGAAGCTTTCTTT.

This clone was detected a few times. The V gene is TRBV7-2, the J gene TRBJ1-1; the match to TRBD1 covers 11 bases. The trim removed 5 bases at V and 4 bases at J, leaving 12 bases unmatched. CDR1 is SGHTA and CDR2 is FQGNSA in the germline V gene. This CDR3 has 17 amino acids. This CDR3 reads CASSAQTIGTGGTEAFF. The DNA of the CDR3 is TGTGCCAGCAGCGCCCAGACGATCGGGACAGGGGGCACTGAAGCTTTCTTT.

The chain employs TRBV19 and TRBJ2-2; maybe TRBD2 (6 bases). Germline V gives CDR1 LNHDA, CDR2 SQIVND (reference sequence). The V and J ends lost 8 bases and 0 bases respectively, with 22 bases between them. The length of the CDR3 is 18 residues. CDR3 in amino acids: CASSALGLPTSNTGELFF. The CDR3 DNA is TGTGCCAGTTCGGCCTTAGGACTACCCACTTCGAACACCGGGGAGCTGTTTTTT.

The chain carries TRBV24-1 and TRBJ1-2; D gene unclear. This CDR3 comprises 16 residues. The V gene's germline CDR1 is KGHDR and CDR2 SFDVKD. The V gene lost 2 bases and the J gene lost 8 bases, with 20 bases spanning the gap. The CDR3 spells CATSDSADGSEYGYTF. Written as DNA, the CDR3 is TGTGCCACCAGTGATTCTGCCGACGGTAGCGAGTACGGCTACACCTTC.

V is TRBV4-1 and J is TRBJ2-5, with 9 bases identical to TRBD1. This CDR3 has 15 amino acids. Losses at the gene ends were 3 bases for V and 5 bases for J; bases not matched to a gene: 7. Germline-derived CDR1 and CDR2 are MGHRA and YSYEKL. Written as DNA, the CDR3 is TGCGCCAGCAGCCATGGGACAGGGACCTTGGAGACCCAGTACTTC. Residues: CASSHGTGTLETQYF.

The CDR3 is CAISEGQDTGELFF. DNA for the CDR3: TGTGCCATCAGTGAAGGACAGGACACCGGGGAGCTGTTTTTT. This chain joins TRBV10-3 and TRBJ2-2; the match to TRBD1 covers 7 bases. This CDR3 contains 14 residues. Germline-derived CDR1 and CDR2 are ENHRY and SYGVKD. Germline trimming cut 3 bases from V and 3 bases from J; bases unmatched to any gene: 1.

The CDR3 DNA reads TGTGCCAGTACACCGCCGGGACAGGGCAATACCGGGGAGCTGTTTTTT. Translating gives CASTPPGQGNTGELFF. The chain employs TRBV19 and TRBJ2-2; 9 bases agree with TRBD1. Trimming took 7 bases from V and 5 from J; bases not matched to a gene: 11. The CDR3 runs to 16 residues. Germline CDR1 and CDR2: LNHDA and SQIVND (reference sequence).

The chain links TRBV6-2 or TRBV6-3 to TRBJ1-2, with D uncertain. The V end was cut by 6 bases, the J end by 7 bases, with 12 bases between. From germline, CDR1 is MNHEY and CDR2 SVGEGT. The CDR3 runs to 12 residues. Here the CDR3 reads CASSHGVAGYTF. CDR3 sequence (DNA): TGTGCCAGCAGCCACGGGGTTGCTGGCTACACCTTC.

The V and J genes are TRBV3-1 (or the pseudogene TRBV3-2) and TRBJ2-1; TRBD1 matches at 7 bases. Germline CDR1 LGHDT, CDR2 YNNKEL (reference sequence). CDR3 length: 13 residues. V lost 4 bases, J lost 6 bases, and 3 bases stayed unmatched. The CDR3 sequence: CASSRYRGNEQFF. CDR3 nucleotide sequence: TGTGCCAGCAGCCGGTACAGGGGCAATGAGCAGTTCTTC.

The chain employs TRBV10-2 and TRBJ1-2, with D perhaps matching TRBD1 (5 bases). CDR1 WSHSY and CDR2 SAAADI come from the germline V gene. The CDR3 loop spans 15 amino acids. Deletions cut 8 bases from V and 5 bases from J, with 21 bases between. This CDR3 is CASWSAGINQYGYTF. CDR3 bases: TGCGCCAGCTGGTCTGCAGGGATAAACCAATATGGCTACACCTTC.

The V call is TRBV6-2 or TRBV6-3, the J call TRBJ2-1; TRBD2 matches at 8 bases. With 2 bases clipped from V and 15 bases from J, the junction kept 9 bases outside the gene matches. The CDR3 totals 13 residues. Germline values: CDR1 MNHEY, CDR2 SVGEGT. The CDR3, as DNA: TGTGCCAGCAGTTACGGCGGGGGGCTTCCGCTGTTCTTC. Translating gives CASSYGGGLPLFF.

The chain carries TRBV7-2 and TRBJ2-3; D might be TRBD2 (5 bases). The germline V and J ends were trimmed by 1 base and 0 bases, with 8 bases remaining between them. This CDR3 region has 15 residues. CDR1 is SGHTA, CDR2 FQGNSA, per germline. In DNA form, the CDR3 reads TGTGCCAGCAGCTTAGTAGCGTCTAGCACAGATACGCAGTATTTT. Amino acids: CASSLVASSTDTQYF.

The chain has TRBV6-5 and TRBJ1-6; perhaps TRBD1 as D (6 bases). Trimming shortened V by 6 bases and J by 9 bases, and 9 bases separated the two germline ends. The CDR3 length is 12 residues. The germline CDR1 and CDR2 sequences are MNHEY and SVGAGI. The CDR3 DNA reads TGTGCCAGCAGCTTCAGGGGTTCACCCCTCCACTTT. Protein sequence: CASSFRGSPLHF.

This sequence joins TRBV11-2 and TRBJ2-7; 11 bases are shared with TRBD1. The CDR3 is 17 residues long. CDR1 and CDR2 (germline): SGHAT, FQNNGV. The V gene end was trimmed by 5 bases and the J gene end by 7 bases; junction bases not matched to a gene: 16. CDR3 sequence: CASSVNQGRTGGDEQYF. As DNA, the CDR3 is TGTGCCAGCAGCGTAAACCAGGGGAGGACAGGGGGCGATGAGCAGTACTTC.

The rearrangement joins TRBV19 to TRBJ1-2; perhaps TRBD1 as D (5 bases). The length of the CDR3 is 16 residues. V was cut by 0 bases and J by 2 bases, with 13 bases left in between. Germline CDR1 and CDR2: LNHDA and SQIVND (reference sequence). CDR3 nucleotide sequence: TGTGCCAGTAGTATAGATCATAAGGGGCTGAACTATGGCTACACCTTC. Protein: CASSIDHKGLNYGYTF.

In DNA, the CDR3 is TGCGCCACCCGGAGTCAGGGAGGGGTGAGCGAGCAGTACTTC. It codes for CATRSQGGVSEQYF. J is TRBJ2-7 and V is TRBV5-1, with 7 bases that match TRBD2. Germline CDR1 reads SGHRS; CDR2 reads YFSETQ. Germline trimming cut 9 bases from V and 6 bases from J; bases unmatched to any gene: 15. The CDR3 covers 14 residues.

This chain uses TRBV19 with TRBJ1-5, with 7 bases aligning to TRBD1. The CDR3 contains 15 residues. Germline V CDR1 and CDR2: LNHDA, SQIVND (reference sequence). J was trimmed by 6 bases and V by 8 bases; bases with no gene match: 13. The CDR3 spells CASQSTGAAFQPQHF. In DNA form, the CDR3 reads TGTGCCAGTCAGAGTACAGGGGCCGCTTTTCAGCCCCAGCATTTT.

J is TRBJ1-5 and V is TRBV2; 9 bases map to TRBD1. CDR1 and CDR2 from the germline V gene are SNHLY and FYNNEI. The CDR3 consists of 13 residues. V trimming: 7 bases; J trimming: 5 bases; junction bases outside the gene matches: 3. The CDR3: CASTTGGDQPQHF. In nucleotides, the CDR3 is TGTGCCAGCACCACAGGGGGCGATCAGCCCCAGCATTTT.

The chain links TRBV28 to TRBJ1-2; 12 bases line up with TRBD1. The germline V gene encodes CDR1 MDHEN and CDR2 SYDVKM. V was pared by 8 bases and J by 4 bases, with 8 bases of the junction left unmatched. This CDR3 spans 15 amino acids. The CDR3 loop reads CASLPPGQGAYGYTF. The CDR3 region has the DNA TGTGCCAGCTTGCCTCCGGGACAGGGGGCCTATGGCTACACCTTC.

The chain uses TRBV5-8 and TRBJ1-6, with D maybe TRBD1 (5 bases). Deletions cut 4 bases from V and 7 bases from J, with 6 bases between. CDR3 length equals 12 residues. Germline CDR1 SGHTS, CDR2 YDEGEE. The CDR3 loop reads CASSPGNSPLHF. In DNA form, the CDR3 reads TGTGCCAGCAGCCCAGGGAATTCACCCCTCCACTTT.

The chain employs TRBV4-2 and TRBJ2-3, with D perhaps matching TRBD1 (5 bases). The CDR3 totals 14 residues. Between the trimmed V and J ends, which lost 4 bases and 0 bases, there was a span of 8 bases. In germline, CDR1 is LGHNA, CDR2 YNFKEQ. CDR3 amino acids: CASSLGQSTDTQYF. CDR3 nucleotides: TGTGCCAGCAGCCTAGGACAAAGCACAGATACGCAGTATTTT.

The genes are TRBV5-1 and TRBJ2-1, with 10 bases that match TRBD2. CDR3 length equals 15 residues. With 2 bases clipped from V and 6 bases from J, the junction kept 5 bases outside the gene matches. Germline V CDR1 and CDR2: SGHRS, YFSETQ. As DNA, the CDR3 is TGCGCCAGCAGCTTCCGGAGCGGGGGGGCCAATGAGCAGTTCTTC. Protein: CASSFRSGGANEQFF.

The V gene is TRBV4-1, the J gene TRBJ2-3; D may be TRBD1 (5 bases). This CDR3 region has 17 residues. The V end lost 1 base, the J end lost 2 bases, and 16 bases lay between the germline ends. Germline lookup yields CDR1 MGHRA and CDR2 YSYEKL. CDR3 nucleotides: TGCGCCAGCAGCCAAGGTGCCCGTGGGGCGAACACAGATACGCAGTATTTT. Its protein is CASSQGARGANTDTQYF.

The chain recombines TRBV11-3 with TRBJ2-1; D unclear. This CDR3 is built from 12 residues. Trimming took 2 bases from V and 10 from J, leaving 9 bases between them. Germline CDR1 SGHNT, CDR2 YENEEA. The CDR3, as DNA: TGTGCCAGCAGCTTAACTGGGCTCGAGCAGTTCTTC. This translates into CASSLTGLEQFF.